A selection of T cell receptor beta chains follows, all from one sample in a study of cytomegalovirus exposure and HLA in healthy donors. Only in-frame clones appear in the TCRdb table, and some are missing; sequencing was by immunoSEQ multiplex PCR. This sample contains 100,000 to 150,000 clones. Sequenced: PBMCs. The receptors were gathered from a man aged 18 to 30 in good health and CMV-seronegative. Each CDR3 is given with its conserved first and last residue. The order of the fields is J gene, D gene, V gene, CDR3 DNA, CDR3 protein. D genes are given only for firm matches.

J gene: TRBJ2-7; D gene: -; V gene: TRBV11-2; CDR3 DNA: TGTGCCAGCAGGACGGCACGCCTTCTGGGCCTAAGCTCCTACGAGCAGTACTTC; CDR3 protein: CASRTARLLGLSSYEQYF
J gene: TRBJ1-2; D gene: -; V gene: TRBV11-3; CDR3 DNA: TGTGCCAGCAGCGCCAGGGTACGCTATGGCTACACCTTC; CDR3 protein: CASSARVRYGYTF
J gene: TRBJ1-6; D gene: TRBD1; V gene: TRBV19; CDR3 DNA: TGTGCCAGTAGTCTACCTCGACAGGGGGGACTTTTATTCCGGGATTCACCCCTCCACTTT; CDR3 protein: CASSLPRQGGLLFRDSPLHF
J gene: TRBJ2-5; D gene: -; V gene: TRBV6-5; CDR3 DNA: TGTGCCAGCAGGAGTACAGGGCGCGAGACCCAGTACTTC; CDR3 protein: CASRSTGRETQYF
J gene: TRBJ2-3; D gene: -; V gene: TRBV28; CDR3 DNA: TGTGCCAGCAGTCCCCTGATTACTAGCACAGATACGCAGTATTTT; CDR3 protein: CASSPLITSTDTQYF
J gene: TRBJ2-1; D gene: TRBD2; V gene: TRBV30; CDR3 DNA: TGTGCCTGGAGTGTACTAGCGGGAGGTCCCTACAATGAGCAGTTCTTC; CDR3 protein: CAWSVLAGGPYNEQFF
J gene: TRBJ2-3; D gene: -; V gene: TRBV7-8; CDR3 DNA: TGTGCCAGCAGCTTCGGAGGGCTCGGCACAGATACGCAGTATTTT; CDR3 protein: CASSFGGLGTDTQYF
J gene: TRBJ2-7; D gene: -; V gene: TRBV27; CDR3 DNA: TGTGCCAGCAGTTTATCGATCAGGGCCCCCTACGAGCAGTACTTC; CDR3 protein: CASSLSIRAPYEQYF
J gene: TRBJ2-6; D gene: -; V gene: TRBV27; CDR3 DNA: TGTGCCAGCAGTTTTCTGGGTAGCGGGGCCAACGTCCTGACTTTC; CDR3 protein: CASSFLGSGANVLTF
J gene: TRBJ1-5; D gene: -; V gene: TRBV28; CDR3 DNA: TGTGCCAGCAGTTTTGCGGGCAGGAGCAATCAGCCCCAGCATTTT; CDR3 protein: CASSFAGRSNQPQHF
J gene: TRBJ2-5; D gene: TRBD2; V gene: TRBV28; CDR3 DNA: TGTGCCAGCAGTTTACGGCGGGAGGATCCAGAGACCCAGTACTTC; CDR3 protein: CASSLRREDPETQYF
J gene: TRBJ1-5; D gene: -; V gene: TRBV6-1; CDR3 DNA: TGTGCCAGCAGTGCGACCGGGACAAGGTTAAGACAGCCCCAGCATTTT; CDR3 protein: CASSATGTRLRQPQHF
J gene: TRBJ1-2; D gene: TRBD1; V gene: TRBV25-1; CDR3 DNA: TGTGCCAGCAGTGAATTAATCGCAGGGGGCGGTGGCTACACCTTC; CDR3 protein: CASSELIAGGGGYTF
J gene: TRBJ2-5; D gene: -; V gene: TRBV29-1; CDR3 DNA: TGCAGCGTTGCCACCGGCACAGCCCGGGAGACCCAGTACTTC; CDR3 protein: CSVATGTARETQYF
J gene: TRBJ2-7; D gene: -; V gene: TRBV7-9; CDR3 DNA: TGTGCCAGCAGCCTCTCCTACGAGCAGTACTTC; CDR3 protein: CASSLSYEQYF
J gene: TRBJ2-7; D gene: -; V gene: TRBV23-1; CDR3 DNA: TGCGCCAGCAGTCAATCATCATACACAGGTTCTAACGAGCAGTACTTC; CDR3 protein: CASSQSSYTGSNEQYF
J gene: TRBJ2-2; D gene: -; V gene: TRBV6-5; CDR3 DNA: TGTGCCAGCAGTTTAGTTATTCCTTTTGGCGGGGAGCTGTTTTTT; CDR3 protein: CASSLVIPFGGELFF
J gene: TRBJ2-7; D gene: TRBD1; V gene: TRBV2; CDR3 DNA: TGTGCCAGCAGTTTCCGGGACAGGGGGCCCTACGAGCAGTACTTC; CDR3 protein: CASSFRDRGPYEQYF
J gene: TRBJ2-1; D gene: -; V gene: TRBV4-2; CDR3 DNA: TGTGCCAGCAGCCAGGGCGCCGGGAGATCAGCCTACAATGAGCAGTTCTTC; CDR3 protein: CASSQGAGRSAYNEQFF
J gene: TRBJ1-2; D gene: TRBD1; V gene: TRBV7-6; CDR3 DNA: TGTGCCAGCAGCTTAGGGCCCCTACGTCAGGGGGTAAACAGTGGCTACACCTTC; CDR3 protein: CASSLGPLRQGVNSGYTF
J gene: TRBJ2-1; D gene: -; V gene: TRBV6-5; CDR3 DNA: TGTGCCAGCAGTTATTCCCGGGACTCACCGGCGGCGTTCTTC; CDR3 protein: CASSYSRDSPAAFF
J gene: TRBJ2-1; D gene: -; V gene: TRBV28; CDR3 DNA: TGTGCCAGCAGCCCCAACCCTAGCGAGGGTGAGCAGTTCTTC; CDR3 protein: CASSPNPSEGEQFF
J gene: TRBJ2-7; D gene: TRBD1; V gene: TRBV9; CDR3 DNA: TGTGCCAGCAGTTTGGGACAGGGGAGGGCCTACGAGCAGTACTTC; CDR3 protein: CASSLGQGRAYEQYF
J gene: TRBJ1-1; D gene: -; V gene: TRBV7-8; CDR3 DNA: TGTGCCAGCAGCTTAGGCGGCCACACTGAAGCTTTCTTT; CDR3 protein: CASSLGGHTEAFF
J gene: TRBJ1-1; D gene: -; V gene: TRBV7-9; CDR3 DNA: TGTGCCAGCAGCTTAGTAACAGTCATGAACACTGAAGCTTTCTTT; CDR3 protein: CASSLVTVMNTEAFF
J gene: TRBJ2-5; D gene: TRBD2; V gene: TRBV25-1; CDR3 DNA: TGTGCCAGCAGCTTGTGGCTAGCGGGAGAAGAGACCCAGTACTTC; CDR3 protein: CASSLWLAGEETQYF
J gene: TRBJ2-1; D gene: TRBD2; V gene: TRBV15; CDR3 DNA: TGTGCCACCAGCAGAGAACTAGCGGGAGGGAACAATGAGCAGTTCTTC; CDR3 protein: CATSRELAGGNNEQFF
J gene: TRBJ1-5; D gene: -; V gene: TRBV28; CDR3 DNA: TGTGCCAGCAGACCAACAGGGAGCCAGCCCCAGCATTTT; CDR3 protein: CASRPTGSQPQHF
J gene: TRBJ1-6; D gene: TRBD1; V gene: TRBV9; CDR3 DNA: TGTGCCAGCAGCCGAGACGCAGGGGGCGGTTCACCCCTCCACTTT; CDR3 protein: CASSRDAGGGSPLHF
J gene: TRBJ1-5; D gene: TRBD1; V gene: TRBV9; CDR3 DNA: TGTGCCAGCAGCGTAGGGGACAGTTGGAATCAGCCCCAGCATTTT; CDR3 protein: CASSVGDSWNQPQHF
J gene: TRBJ1-5; D gene: TRBD1; V gene: TRBV19; CDR3 DNA: TGTGCCAGTAGTATTGGGACAGGAGCGAATCAGCCCCAGCATTTT; CDR3 protein: CASSIGTGANQPQHF
J gene: TRBJ1-5; D gene: -; V gene: TRBV6-1; CDR3 DNA: TGTGCCAGCAGCCCAACCGACAGGAGCAATCAGCCCCAGCATTTT; CDR3 protein: CASSPTDRSNQPQHF
J gene: TRBJ1-1; D gene: TRBD1; V gene: TRBV23-1; CDR3 DNA: TGCGCCATGCGGACAGGGGGCGTTGCTGAAGCTTTCTTT; CDR3 protein: CAMRTGGVAEAFF
J gene: TRBJ2-7; D gene: -; V gene: TRBV5-1; CDR3 DNA: TGCGCCAGCAGCCGCTCCGTCCGCTCACTAACATTCGAGCAGTACTTC; CDR3 protein: CASSRSVRSLTFEQYF
J gene: TRBJ2-7; D gene: TRBD1; V gene: TRBV9; CDR3 DNA: TGTGCCAGCAGCGTTGGGACAGGGACCTACGAGCAGTACTTC; CDR3 protein: CASSVGTGTYEQYF
J gene: TRBJ1-1; D gene: -; V gene: TRBV29-1; CDR3 DNA: TGCAGCGTTGAAGCGGTACCTGGAGCTTTCTTT; CDR3 protein: CSVEAVPGAFF
J gene: TRBJ2-3; D gene: -; V gene: TRBV29-1; CDR3 DNA: TGCAGCACGGGCACAGATACGCAGTATTTT; CDR3 protein: CSTGTDTQYF
J gene: TRBJ1-2; D gene: -; V gene: TRBV6-1; CDR3 DNA: TGTGCCAGCAGTGAAGCTTTTGGTTGGGACATCACAGGCAGGATCTATGGCTACACCTTC; CDR3 protein: CASSEAFGWDITGRIYGYTF
J gene: TRBJ2-1; D gene: TRBD2; V gene: TRBV9; CDR3 DNA: TGTGCCAGCAGCTTCCCCCCGCGGGAGAGTGCACATGAGCAGTTCTTC; CDR3 protein: CASSFPPRESAHEQFF
J gene: TRBJ1-1; D gene: -; V gene: TRBV29-1; CDR3 DNA: TGCAGCGGTAGGATACTCCAGGGGTCTGGGGAAGCTTTCTTT; CDR3 protein: CSGRILQGSGEAFF